A single sample gave rise to the 10 T cell receptor beta chains below, sequenced in a study of regulatory T cells in long-lasting Graves disease. The time point: persistent/refractory GD, antithyroid drugs over 5 years with positive TRAb. From PBMCs, RNA was extracted and then used to make the TCR library. Building the TCR beta libraries relied on iRepertoire HTBI primers, and CDR3 regions underwent Arm-PCR. TCRdb fed the multiplex PCR reads into MiXCR, producing one record per CDR3 protein. Among approximately 400,000 distinct CDR3 sequences listed, around 20% were seen once. Specimen: peripheral blood mononuclear cells (PBMCs), collected when the disease was refractory, from a patient treated with antithyroid drugs. All receptors come from a female donor with Graves disease.

Many counts were recorded for this clonotype. V usage is TRBV20-1 and J usage is TRBJ2-1, with D maybe TRBD2 (6 bases). With 3 bases removed from V and 8 bases from J, the gap between germline ends came to 8 bases. The germline V gene has CDR1 DFQATT and CDR2 SNEGSKA (reference sequence). The CDR3 contains 11 residues. Written as DNA, the CDR3 is TGCAGTGCTAGGAGCGGGCATGAGCAGTTCTTC. This sequence encodes CSARSGHEQFF.

With respect to this clonotype: This clone may be a read error of a much larger clone one base away. The V gene is TRBV7-6, the J gene TRBJ2-7; D uncertain. There are 12 residues in the CDR3. The germline CDR1 and CDR2 sequences are SGHVS and FNYEAQ. The CDR3 DNA reads as TGTGCCAGCAACTTAGAAGCCTACGAGCAGTACTTC. The encoded protein is CASNLEAYEQYF. Filled out from reference TRBV7-6 and TRBJ2-7, the complete variable domain reads GAGVSQSPRYKVTKRGQDVALRCDPISGHVSLYWYRQALGQGPEFLTYFNYEAQQDKSGLPNDRFSAERPEGSISTLTIQRTEQRDSAMYRCASNLEAYEQYFGPGTRLTVT.

This clonotype occurred a few times. This chain uses TRBV7-9 with TRBJ1-4, with unresolved D. This CDR3 has 16 residues. Trimming stripped 4 bases from V and 1 base from J, with 13 bases between. The germline gives CDR1 SEHNR, CDR2 FQNEAQ (reference sequence). CDR3 DNA: TGTGCCAGCAGCTCCGGGCCCGAGGGAACTAATGAAAAACTGTTTTTT. Amino acid sequence: CASSSGPEGTNEKLFF.

This clonotype was found many times. The CDR3 coding sequence is TGTGCCAGCAGTTACACTGAAGCCGGGGAGCTGTTTTTT. Translating it yields CASSYTEAGELFF. The gene calls are TRBV6-5 and TRBJ2-2; D remains unclear. This CDR3 is built from 13 residues. Germline CDR1 MNHEY, CDR2 SVGAGI. Trimming left V 2 bases short and J 6 bases short, with 7 bases between.

J is TRBJ2-7 and V is TRBV7-2; possibly TRBD1 or TRBD2 for D (5 bases each). With 3 bases removed from V and 2 bases from J, the gap between germline ends came to 17 bases. CDR3 size: 16 residues. The germline V gene encodes CDR1 SGHTA and CDR2 FQGNSA. The CDR3 reads CASSLGPQEDTYEQYF. The CDR3 bases are TGTGCCAGCAGCTTGGGCCCACAGGAGGATACCTACGAGCAGTACTTC.

V gene TRBV18 combines with J gene TRBJ1-3; D is unresolved. The CDR3 length is 14 residues. In germline, CDR1 is KGHSH, CDR2 LQKENI. Trimming stripped 6 bases from V and 0 bases from J, with 9 bases between. CDR3 in amino acids: CASSPTDSGNTIYF. The CDR3 DNA reads TGTGCCAGCTCGCCGACGGACTCTGGAAACACCATATATTTT.

The rearrangement uses TRBV6-1 and TRBJ2-5; 8 bases map to TRBD2. The CDR3 covers 15 residues. Germline assignment: CDR1 MNHNS and CDR2 SASEGT. The J segment lost 5 bases and the V segment lost 8 bases, leaving 13 bases of the junction unmatched. CDR3 bases: TGTGCCAGCTCACCCTTCGGGAGGGCCGCCGAGACCCAGTACTTC. Protein: CASSPFGRAAETQYF.

This clonotype was picked up many times. The V gene is TRBV5-1, the J gene TRBJ2-1, with TRBD2 matching over 7 bases. This CDR3 contains 13 residues. Germline CDR1 and CDR2: SGHRS and YFSETQ. Germline trimming cut 0 bases from V and 6 bases from J; bases unmatched to any gene: 0. The CDR3 nucleotides are TGCGCCAGCAGCTTGGGGACTAGCAATGAGCAGTTCTTC. Translating it yields CASSLGTSNEQFF.

This clonotype appeared many times. J is TRBJ1-4 and V is TRBV29-1; a weak D match, TRBD1 (5 bases). CDR1 and CDR2 from the germline V gene are SQVTM and ANQGSEA. The CDR3 loop spans 13 amino acids. V lost 7 bases and J 4 bases, leaving 13 bases between the germline ends. CDR3 sequence: CSGRDGDNEKLFF. CDR3 nucleotide sequence: TGCAGCGGGAGGGACGGAGATAATGAAAAACTGTTTTTT.

The chain combines TRBV7-8 with TRBJ2-7; 7 nucleotides align to TRBD2. CDR1 and CDR2 (germline): SGHVS, FQNEAQ. The CDR3 has 19 residues. V lost 1 base to trimming and J lost 0 bases; unmatched junction nucleotides: 15. The CDR3 region has the DNA TGTGCCAGCAGCTTAGGGACCTCGGTGGGGCGGGGGAACTCCTACGAGCAGTACTTC. Its translation: CASSLGTSVGRGNSYEQYF.